This T cell receptor beta chain was sequenced during a study of blood T cell repertoires in COVID-19. Sequencing was performed with immunoSEQ multiplex PCR; in TCRdb, only in-frame clones are kept and a portion is missing. Found here are about 46,000 clones, 85% to 90% of them singletons; the top ten hold approximately 3.1%. Participants had their cohort set by participant-reported clinical history. There are 14 residues in the CDR3. The V gene's germline CDR1 is SGDLS and CDR2 YYNGEE. The V end lost 5 bases, the J end lost 6 bases, and 15 bases lay between the germline ends. The source material was PBMCs or T cells enriched from blood (not recorded which). The chain uses TRBV9 and TRBJ1-5; possible D gene TRBD1, 6 bases. This TCR derives from a woman between 50 and 59 years old who had recovered from COVID-19. DNA for the CDR3: TGTGCCAGCAGTCTTACAGGGCAGGGTCAGCCCCAGCATTTT. This codes for CASSLTGQGQPQHF.